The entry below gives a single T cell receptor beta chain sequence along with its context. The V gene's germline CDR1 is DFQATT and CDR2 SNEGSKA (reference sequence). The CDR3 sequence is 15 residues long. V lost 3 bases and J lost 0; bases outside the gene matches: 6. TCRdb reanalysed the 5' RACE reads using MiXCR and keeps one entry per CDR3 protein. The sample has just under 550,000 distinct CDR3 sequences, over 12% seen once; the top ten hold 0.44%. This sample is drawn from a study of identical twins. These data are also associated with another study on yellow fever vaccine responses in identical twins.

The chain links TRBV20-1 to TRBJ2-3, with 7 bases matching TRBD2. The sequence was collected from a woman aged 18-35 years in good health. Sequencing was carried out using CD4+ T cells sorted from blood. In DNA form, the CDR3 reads TGCAGTGCTAGGTGGGGGGGACCCAGCACAGATACGCAGTATTTT. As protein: CSARWGGPSTDTQYF.